A selection of T cell receptor beta chains follows, all from one sample in a study of lung T cells in sarcoidosis with Löfgren's syndrome. MiXCR, run by TCRdb on the reads, gives a single entry per CDR3 protein. Of 60,000 or so distinct CDR3 sequences in the sample, approximately 22% were seen once. The material sequenced was CD4+ T cells from PBMCs. These receptors all stem from a human donor with sarcoidosis (Löfgren's syndrome or another form), or a control subject (not recorded which). The CDR3 runs from the conserved cysteine through the conserved F or W. Fields, in order: J gene, V gene, clone size, CDR3 protein. The listing skips clone size in some rows; elsewhere it reads once, few, many or a size class.

J gene: TRBJ2-2; V gene: TRBV20-1; clone size: few; CDR3 protein: CSAVGAGGSSGGKLFF
J gene: TRBJ1-1; V gene: TRBV3-1; clone size: few; CDR3 protein: CASSQDFVQGAQTEAFF
J gene: TRBJ1-2; V gene: TRBV6-1; clone size: many; CDR3 protein: CASLDRVYGYTF
J gene: TRBJ2-3; V gene: TRBV4-1; clone size: many; CDR3 protein: CASSQMGTDTQYF
J gene: TRBJ2-2; V gene: TRBV20-1; clone size: many; CDR3 protein: CSARPDTGELFF
J gene: TRBJ1-2; V gene: TRBV6-1; clone size: many; CDR3 protein: CASSLTDRGPGYTF
J gene: TRBJ1-6; V gene: TRBV29-1; clone size: NA; CDR3 protein: CSVRNQSSYNSPLHF
J gene: TRBJ2-1; V gene: TRBV28; clone size: NA; CDR3 protein: CASSPPGQGATFGNEQFF
J gene: TRBJ2-1; V gene: TRBV12-5; clone size: few; CDR3 protein: CASGLGTSAYNEQFF
J gene: TRBJ2-2; V gene: TRBV5-4; clone size: NA; CDR3 protein: CASSPPAGGSAIGELFF
J gene: TRBJ2-5; V gene: TRBV20-1; clone size: many; CDR3 protein: CSASTRGETQYF
J gene: TRBJ2-7; V gene: TRBV28; clone size: NA; CDR3 protein: CASSPPGRTNEQYF
J gene: TRBJ1-1; V gene: TRBV3-1; clone size: many; CDR3 protein: CASSQDLRAFF